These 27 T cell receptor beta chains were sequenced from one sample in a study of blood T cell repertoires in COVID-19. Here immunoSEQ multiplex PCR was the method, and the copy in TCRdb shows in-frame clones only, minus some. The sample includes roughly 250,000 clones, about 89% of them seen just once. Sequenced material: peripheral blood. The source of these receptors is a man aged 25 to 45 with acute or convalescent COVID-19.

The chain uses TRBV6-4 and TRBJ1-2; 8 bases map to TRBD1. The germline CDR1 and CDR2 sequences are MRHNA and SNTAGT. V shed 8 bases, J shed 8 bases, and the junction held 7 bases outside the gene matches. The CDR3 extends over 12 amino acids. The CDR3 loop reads CASSDRVGGYTF. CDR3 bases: TGTGCCAGCTCGGACAGGGTAGGGGGCTACACCTTC.

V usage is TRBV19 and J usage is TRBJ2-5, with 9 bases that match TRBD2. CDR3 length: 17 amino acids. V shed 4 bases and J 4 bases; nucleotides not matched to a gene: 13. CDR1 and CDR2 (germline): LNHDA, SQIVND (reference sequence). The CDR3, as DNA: TGTGCCAGTAGTACCCCCGGGACTAGCTCGTTAAGAGAGACCCAGTACTTC. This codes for CASSTPGTSSLRETQYF.

The CDR3 nucleotides read TGTGCCAGCAGCCAAGTCGTCGGGGTTGGGGCCGGGGAGCTGTTTTTT. Amino acids: CASSQVVGVGAGELFF. This sequence joins TRBV3-1 (or the pseudogene TRBV3-2) and TRBJ2-2; TRBD2 is a possible D gene (5 bases). V lost 1 base to trimming and J lost 6 bases, with 15 bases between them. The CDR3 has 16 residues. The germline V gene has CDR1 LGHDT and CDR2 YNNKEL (reference sequence).

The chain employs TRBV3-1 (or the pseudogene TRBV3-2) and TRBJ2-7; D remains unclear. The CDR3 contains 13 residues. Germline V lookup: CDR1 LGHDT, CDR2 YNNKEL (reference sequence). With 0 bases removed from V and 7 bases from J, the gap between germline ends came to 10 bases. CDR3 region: CASSQDSSWEQYF. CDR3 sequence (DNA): TGTGCCAGCAGCCAAGATAGCAGTTGGGAGCAGTACTTC.

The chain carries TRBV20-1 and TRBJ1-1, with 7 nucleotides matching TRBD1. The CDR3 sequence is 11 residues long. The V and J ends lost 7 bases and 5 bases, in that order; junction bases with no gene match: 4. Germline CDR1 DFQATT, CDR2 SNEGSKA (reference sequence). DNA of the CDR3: TGCAGTGTAGGGGGCAGGACTGAAGCTTTCTTT. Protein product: CSVGGRTEAFF.

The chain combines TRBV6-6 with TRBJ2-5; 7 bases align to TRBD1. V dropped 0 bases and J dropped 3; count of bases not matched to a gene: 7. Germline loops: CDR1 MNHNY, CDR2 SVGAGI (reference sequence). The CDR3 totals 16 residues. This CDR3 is CASSYSRSGQKETQYF. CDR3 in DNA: TGTGCCAGCAGTTACTCTCGCTCGGGACAGAAAGAGACCCAGTACTTC.

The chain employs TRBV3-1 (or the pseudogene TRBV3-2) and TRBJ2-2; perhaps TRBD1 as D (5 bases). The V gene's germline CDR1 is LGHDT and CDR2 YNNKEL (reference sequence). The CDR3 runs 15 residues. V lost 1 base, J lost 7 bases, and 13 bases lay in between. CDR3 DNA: TGTGCCAGCAGCCAAGCCAGGGTCAGTGTCGGGGAGCTGTTTTTT. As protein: CASSQARVSVGELFF.

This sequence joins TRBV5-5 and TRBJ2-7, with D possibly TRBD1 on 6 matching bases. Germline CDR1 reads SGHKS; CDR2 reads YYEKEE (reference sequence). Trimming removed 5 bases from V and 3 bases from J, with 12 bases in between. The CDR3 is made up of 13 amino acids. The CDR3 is CASSYRAGYEQYF. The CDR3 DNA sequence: TGTGCCAGCAGTTACAGGGCGGGCTACGAGCAGTACTTC.

The CDR3: CASSVALGRGGQDEQFF. The CDR3, as DNA: TGTGCCAGCAGCGTAGCTCTGGGGCGGGGGGGCCAAGATGAGCAGTTCTTC. The J gene is TRBJ2-1, the V gene TRBV9; 9 positions match TRBD2. The CDR3 runs 17 residues. CDR1 is SGDLS and CDR2 is YYNGEE in the germline V gene. The ends lost 0 bases at V and 8 bases at J; junction bases unmatched: 12.

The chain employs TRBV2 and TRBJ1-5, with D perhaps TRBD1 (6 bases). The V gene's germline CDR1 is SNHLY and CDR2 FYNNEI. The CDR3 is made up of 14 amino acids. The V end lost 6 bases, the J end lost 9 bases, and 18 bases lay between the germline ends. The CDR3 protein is CASSSQGRAGPQHF. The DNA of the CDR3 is TGTGCCAGCAGCTCTCAGGGGCGGGCAGGGCCCCAGCATTTT. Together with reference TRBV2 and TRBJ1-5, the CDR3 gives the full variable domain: EPEVTQTPSHQVTQMGQEVILRCVPISNHLYFYWYRQILGQKVEFLVSFYNNEISEKSEIFDDQFSVERPDGSNFTLKIRSTKLEDSAMYFCASSSQGRAGPQHFGDGTRLSIL.

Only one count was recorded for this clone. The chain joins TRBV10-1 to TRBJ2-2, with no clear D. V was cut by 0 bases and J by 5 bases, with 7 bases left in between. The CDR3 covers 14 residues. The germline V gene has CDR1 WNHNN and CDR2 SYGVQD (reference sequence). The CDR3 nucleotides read TGCGCCAGCAGTGAGTCAGAGAGTACCGGGGAGCTGTTTTTT. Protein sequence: CASSESESTGELFF.

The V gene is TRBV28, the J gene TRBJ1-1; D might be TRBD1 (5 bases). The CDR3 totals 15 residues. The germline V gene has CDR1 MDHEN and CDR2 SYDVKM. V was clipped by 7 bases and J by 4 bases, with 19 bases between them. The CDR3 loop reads CASTAPGQMITEAFF. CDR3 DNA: TGTGCCAGCACCGCCCCAGGGCAGATGATCACTGAAGCTTTCTTT.

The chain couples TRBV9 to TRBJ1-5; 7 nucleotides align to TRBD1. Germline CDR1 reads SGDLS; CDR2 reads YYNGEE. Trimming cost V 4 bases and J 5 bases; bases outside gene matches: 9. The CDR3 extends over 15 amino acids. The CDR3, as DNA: TGTGCCAGCAGCCCCGAGGGACAGCCTCATCAGCCCCAGCATTTT. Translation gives CASSPEGQPHQPQHF.

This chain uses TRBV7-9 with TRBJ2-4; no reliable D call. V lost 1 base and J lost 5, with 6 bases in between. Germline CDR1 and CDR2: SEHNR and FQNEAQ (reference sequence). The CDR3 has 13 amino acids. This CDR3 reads CASSLDGQNIQYF. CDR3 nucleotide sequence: TGTGCCAGCAGCTTAGATGGCCAAAACATTCAGTACTTC.

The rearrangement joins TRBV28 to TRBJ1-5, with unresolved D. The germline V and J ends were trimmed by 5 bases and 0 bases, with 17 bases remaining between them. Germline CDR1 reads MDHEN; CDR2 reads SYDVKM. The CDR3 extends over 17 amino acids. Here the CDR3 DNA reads TGTGCCAGCAGTGCCCGGACTGGATCTTTTAGCAATCAGCCCCAGCATTTT. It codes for CASSARTGSFSNQPQHF.

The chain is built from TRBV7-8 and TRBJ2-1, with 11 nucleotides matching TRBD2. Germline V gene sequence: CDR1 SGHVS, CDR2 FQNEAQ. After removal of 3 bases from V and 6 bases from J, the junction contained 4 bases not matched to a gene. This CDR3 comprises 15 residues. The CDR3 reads CASSLLAGGPNEQFF. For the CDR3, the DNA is TGTGCCAGCAGCTTGTTAGCGGGAGGGCCCAATGAGCAGTTCTTC. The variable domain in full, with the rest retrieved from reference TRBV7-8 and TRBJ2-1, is GAGVSQSPRYKVAKRGQDVALRCDPISGHVSLFWYQQALGQGPEFLTYFQNEAQLDKSGLPSDRFFAERPEGSVSTLKIQRTQQEDSAVYLCASSLLAGGPNEQFFGPGTRLTVL.

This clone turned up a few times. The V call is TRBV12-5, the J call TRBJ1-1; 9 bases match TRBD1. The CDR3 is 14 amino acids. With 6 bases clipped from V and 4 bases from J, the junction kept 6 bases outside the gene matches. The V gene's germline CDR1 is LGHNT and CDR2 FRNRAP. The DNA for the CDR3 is TGTGCTAGTGGGACCGGACAGGGGTTCACTGAAGCTTTCTTT. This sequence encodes CASGTGQGFTEAFF.

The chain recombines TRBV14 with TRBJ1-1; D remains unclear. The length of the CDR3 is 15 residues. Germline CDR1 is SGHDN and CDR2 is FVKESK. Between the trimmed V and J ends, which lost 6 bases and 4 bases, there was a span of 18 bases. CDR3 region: CASRPSAGLVTEAFF. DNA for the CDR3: TGTGCCAGCAGGCCAAGCGCCGGGTTGGTCACTGAAGCTTTCTTT.

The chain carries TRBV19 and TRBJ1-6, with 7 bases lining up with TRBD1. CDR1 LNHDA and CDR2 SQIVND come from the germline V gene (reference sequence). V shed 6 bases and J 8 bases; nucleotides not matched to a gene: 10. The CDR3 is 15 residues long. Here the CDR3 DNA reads TGTGCCAGTAGACCGACAGGGAGTTTGCATTCACCCCTCCACTTT. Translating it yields CASRPTGSLHSPLHF. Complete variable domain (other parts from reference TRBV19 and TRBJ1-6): DGGITQSPKYLFRKEGQNVTLSCEQNLNHDAMYWYRQDPGQGLRLIYYSQIVNDFQKGDIAEGYSVSREKKESFPLTVTSAQKNPTAFYLCASRPTGSLHSPLHFGNGTRLTVT.

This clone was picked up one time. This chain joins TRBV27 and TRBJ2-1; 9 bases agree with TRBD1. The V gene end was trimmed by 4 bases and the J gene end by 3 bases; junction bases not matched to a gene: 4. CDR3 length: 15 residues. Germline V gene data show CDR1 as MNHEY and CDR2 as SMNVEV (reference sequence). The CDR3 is CASSSPGQGYNEQFF. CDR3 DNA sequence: TGTGCCAGCAGTTCCCCGGGACAGGGCTACAATGAGCAGTTCTTC.

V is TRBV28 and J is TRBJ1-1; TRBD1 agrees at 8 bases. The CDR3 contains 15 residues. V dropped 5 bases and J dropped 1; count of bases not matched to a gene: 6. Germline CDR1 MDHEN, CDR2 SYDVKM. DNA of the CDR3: TGTGCCAGCAGTACAGGGGGGAACGCGAACACTGAAGCTTTCTTT. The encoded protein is CASSTGGNANTEAFF. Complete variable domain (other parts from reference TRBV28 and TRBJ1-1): DVKVTQSSRYLVKRTGEKVFLECVQDMDHENMFWYRQDPGLGLRLIYFSYDVKMKEKGDIPEGYSVSREKKERFSLILESASTNQTSMYLCASSTGGNANTEAFFGQGTRLTVV.

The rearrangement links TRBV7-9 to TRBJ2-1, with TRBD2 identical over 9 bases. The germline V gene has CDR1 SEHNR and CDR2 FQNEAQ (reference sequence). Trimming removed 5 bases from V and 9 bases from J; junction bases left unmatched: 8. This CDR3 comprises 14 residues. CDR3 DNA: TGTGCCAGCAGCCCCTTATTAGCGGGAGTTGAGCAGTTCTTC. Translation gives CASSPLLAGVEQFF.

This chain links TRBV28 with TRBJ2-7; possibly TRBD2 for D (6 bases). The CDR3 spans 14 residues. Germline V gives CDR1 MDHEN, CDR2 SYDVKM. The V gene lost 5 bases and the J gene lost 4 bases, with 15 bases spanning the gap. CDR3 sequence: CASSPYGSWYEQYF. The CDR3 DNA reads TGTGCCAGCAGTCCCTACGGGAGTTGGTACGAGCAGTACTTC.

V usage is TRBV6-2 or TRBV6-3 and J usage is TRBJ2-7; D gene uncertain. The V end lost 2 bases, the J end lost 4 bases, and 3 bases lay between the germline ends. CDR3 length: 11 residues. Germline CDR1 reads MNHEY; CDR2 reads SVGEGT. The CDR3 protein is CASSYLYEQYF. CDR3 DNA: TGTGCCAGCAGTTACCTGTACGAGCAGTACTTC.

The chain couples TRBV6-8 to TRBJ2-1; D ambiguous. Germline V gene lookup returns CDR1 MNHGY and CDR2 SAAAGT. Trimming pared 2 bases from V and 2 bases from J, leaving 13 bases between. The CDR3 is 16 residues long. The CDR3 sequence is CASSYPDWNPYNEQFF. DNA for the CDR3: TGTGCCAGCAGTTACCCCGACTGGAACCCCTACAATGAGCAGTTCTTC.

The CDR3 DNA follows: TGCGCCAGCAGCGGGGGACAGTACTTTACTGAAGCTTTCTTT. As protein: CASSGGQYFTEAFF. The gene calls are TRBV5-1 and TRBJ1-1; 7 bases are shared with TRBD1. This CDR3 spans 14 amino acids. Losses at the gene ends were 4 bases for V and 5 bases for J; bases not matched to a gene: 8. The germline V gene has CDR1 SGHRS and CDR2 YFSETQ.

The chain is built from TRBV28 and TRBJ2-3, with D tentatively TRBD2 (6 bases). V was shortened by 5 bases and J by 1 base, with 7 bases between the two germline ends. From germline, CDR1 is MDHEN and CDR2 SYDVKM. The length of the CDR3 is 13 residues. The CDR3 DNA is TGTGCCAGCAGTCCTAGCGGCACAGATACGCAGTATTTT. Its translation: CASSPSGTDTQYF. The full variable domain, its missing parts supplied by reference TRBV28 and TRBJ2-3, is DVKVTQSSRYLVKRTGEKVFLECVQDMDHENMFWYRQDPGLGLRLIYFSYDVKMKEKGDIPEGYSVSREKKERFSLILESASTNQTSMYLCASSPSGTDTQYFGPGTRLTVL.